The 26 T cell receptor beta chains below all came from one sample that was sequenced in a study of tumor-infiltrating lymphocytes in localized non-small cell lung cancer. The table came from immunoSEQ multiplex PCR; TCRdb's copy has only in-frame clones and leaves some out. The sample has some 2,500 clones; approximately 60% are singletons. Sample: uninvolved lung tissue not adjacent to the tumor. These receptors all stem from a human donor with non-small cell lung cancer.

The gene calls are TRBV5-4 and TRBJ2-1; 8 positions agree with TRBD2. The CDR3 covers 16 residues. Losses at the gene ends were 0 bases for V and 0 bases for J; bases not matched to a gene: 2. The V gene's germline CDR1 is SGHNT and CDR2 YYREEE (reference sequence). The CDR3 sequence is CASSLGSGSSYNEQFF. In nucleotides, the CDR3 is TGTGCCAGCAGCTTGGGGAGCGGGAGCTCCTACAATGAGCAGTTCTTC.

This clone was observed a few times. This sequence joins TRBV19 and TRBJ2-1, with 8 bases aligning to TRBD2. This CDR3 has 15 residues. Germline-derived CDR1 and CDR2 are LNHDA and SQIVND (reference sequence). V gave up 6 bases and J gave up 4 bases; unmatched junction bases: 8. The CDR3 bases are TGTGCCAGTAGCGGGGTAGCGGGAAGTTACAATGAGCAGTTCTTC. Translating it yields CASSGVAGSYNEQFF.

This clone was counted between two and nine times. This chain connects TRBV29-1 to TRBJ2-1; the D gene could be TRBD1 or TRBD2 (6 bases each). Germline CDR1 reads SQVTM; CDR2 reads ANQGSEA. V was pared by 8 bases and J by 7 bases, with 21 bases between. The CDR3 covers 14 residues. Here the CDR3 DNA reads TGCAGCTCATACCAGGAGGGGGAGAGGAATGAGCAGTTCTTC. Protein product: CSSYQEGERNEQFF.

Sample share makes this clone large. This chain connects TRBV11-2 to TRBJ2-7; no definite D call. Germline lookup yields CDR1 SGHAT and CDR2 FQNNGV. V dropped 0 bases and J dropped 0 bases, with 9 bases sitting between them. The length of the CDR3 is 15 residues. CDR3 amino acids: CASSLDPTSSYEQYF. In DNA form, the CDR3 reads TGTGCCAGCAGCTTAGATCCCACGAGCTCCTACGAGCAGTACTTC.

V gene TRBV4-1 combines with J gene TRBJ2-7, with a possible D match to TRBD1 (6 bases). Germline CDR1 MGHRA, CDR2 YSYEKL. The CDR3 covers 15 residues. Trimming stripped 0 bases from V and 6 bases from J, with 15 bases between. CDR3 region: CASSQDLTGYREQYF. The CDR3 DNA is TGCGCCAGCAGCCAAGACCTAACAGGGTATCGCGAGCAGTACTTC.

The gene calls are TRBV10-1 and TRBJ2-3; D is perhaps TRBD2 (6 bases). The germline V gene has CDR1 WNHNN and CDR2 SYGVQD (reference sequence). V was cut by 2 bases and J by 5 bases, with 14 bases left in between. The CDR3 contains 15 residues. CDR3 DNA sequence: TGCGCCAGCAGTGAGGATTCCGGGGGAAGAGATACGCAGTATTTT. It codes for CASSEDSGGRDTQYF.

This clone was detected a few times. V and J are TRBV20-1 and TRBJ2-3; no clear D. The V and J ends lost 6 bases and 2 bases respectively, with 6 bases between them. CDR1 and CDR2 from the germline V gene are DFQATT and SNEGSKA (reference sequence). This CDR3 has 11 amino acids. CDR3: CSAILTDTQYF. As DNA, the CDR3 is TGCAGTGCCATCCTCACAGATACGCAGTATTTT.

This chain uses TRBV5-1 with TRBJ2-3; TRBD1 is a possible D gene (6 bases). V gave up 1 base and J gave up 3 bases, with 6 bases separating them. The CDR3 covers 13 residues. Germline V gene lookup returns CDR1 SGHRS and CDR2 YFSETQ. CDR3 sequence: CASSLQGTDTQYF. In DNA form, the CDR3 reads TGCGCCAGCAGCTTGCAGGGGACAGATACGCAGTATTTT.

CDR3 sequence (DNA): TGTGCCTGGAGTAGGAACAGGGGACACGAGCAGTACTTC. This translates into CAWSRNRGHEQYF. The V call is TRBV30, the J call TRBJ2-7; TRBD1 matches at 7 bases. Germline V gene lookup returns CDR1 GTSNPN and CDR2 SVGIG (reference sequence). V was clipped by 2 bases and J by 5 bases; unmatched bases: 6. The CDR3 has 13 residues.

The rearrangement uses TRBV5-6 and TRBJ1-1; tentatively, D is TRBD1 (6 bases). Trimming removed 0 bases at V and 4 bases at J, with 13 bases between. Germline V CDR1 and CDR2: SGHDT, YYEEEE. The CDR3 is 15 residues long. Here the CDR3 reads CASSLALRGGTEAFF. For the CDR3, the DNA is TGTGCCAGCAGCTTGGCCCTCAGGGGTGGCACTGAAGCTTTCTTT.

The rearrangement uses TRBV2 and TRBJ1-1; TRBD1 is a possible D gene (5 bases). Trimming stripped 4 bases from V and 0 bases from J, with 9 bases between. Germline assignment: CDR1 SNHLY and CDR2 FYNNEI. The CDR3 has 14 residues. CDR3 region: CASSGRGVNTEAFF. CDR3 DNA: TGTGCCAGCAGTGGAAGGGGAGTGAACACTGAAGCTTTCTTT.

The V and J genes are TRBV5-6 and TRBJ2-3; D is unclear. The V and J ends lost 4 bases and 0 bases respectively, with 6 bases between them. Per germline, CDR1 SGHDT and CDR2 YYEEEE. The CDR3 totals 13 residues. CDR3 in DNA: TGTGCCAGCAGCCCGCCTAGCACAGATACGCAGTATTTT. The encoded protein is CASSPPSTDTQYF.

On this clone itself: A junction end diverges from the germline sequence, so it may reflect a read error. This chain joins TRBV7-2 and TRBJ2-7; the D gene is possibly TRBD2 (6 bases). Germline V gene lookup returns CDR1 SGHTA and CDR2 FQGNSA. The CDR3 is 18 residues long. CDR3 bases: TGTGCCAGTAGCTTAGTCCTACGGGTGGGAGGTTTGCGGTACGAGCAGTACTTC. Its protein product is CASSLVLRVGGLRYEQYF.

In this sample, this clone turned up once. V is TRBV11-2 and J is TRBJ2-7; possible D gene TRBD2, 5 bases. V was clipped by 8 bases and J by 3 bases, with 11 bases between them. The CDR3 runs to 12 residues. CDR1 and CDR2 from the germline V gene are SGHAT and FQNNGV. The CDR3 bases are TGTGCCAGCCGGCCCCGGGGCTACGAGCAGTACTTC. It codes for CASRPRGYEQYF.

This clone turned up a few times. The chain is built from TRBV7-6 and TRBJ2-7, with D perhaps assigned TRBD1 or TRBD2 (7 bases each). This CDR3 comprises 18 residues. The germline V and J ends were trimmed by 5 bases and 0 bases, with 23 bases remaining between them. CDR1 is SGHVS and CDR2 is FNYEAQ in the germline V gene. The CDR3 loop is CASSPRPPGGVSSYEQYF. CDR3 sequence (DNA): TGTGCCAGCAGCCCACGCCCTCCAGGGGGGGTGAGCTCCTACGAGCAGTACTTC. The full variable domain, in which reference TRBV7-6 and TRBJ2-7 provide the parts outside the CDR3, is GAGVSQSPRYKVTKRGQDVALRCDPISGHVSLYWYRQALGQGPEFLTYFNYEAQQDKSGLPNDRFSAERPEGSISTLTIQRTEQRDSAMYRCASSPRPPGGVSSYEQYFGPGTRLTVT.

CDR3 nucleotides: TGTGCCTGGAGTCCCGATTTTAACGAGCAGTACTTC. Translating gives CAWSPDFNEQYF. The chain combines TRBV30 with TRBJ2-7; D uncertain. The CDR3 is made up of 12 amino acids. Per germline, CDR1 GTSNPN and CDR2 SVGIG (reference sequence). Trimming took 2 bases from V and 5 from J, leaving 10 bases between them.

This sequence joins TRBV5-1 and TRBJ2-2; 12 nucleotides align to TRBD2. The germline gives CDR1 SGHRS, CDR2 YFSETQ. The CDR3 contains 18 residues. With 10 bases clipped from V and 2 bases from J, the junction kept 15 bases outside the gene matches. The CDR3 reads CAGLAGLAGPRNTGELFF. Here the CDR3 DNA reads TGCGCCGGACTAGCCGGACTAGCGGGACCGCGAAACACCGGGGAGCTGTTTTTT.

This chain joins TRBV30 and TRBJ2-7; D is perhaps TRBD2 (6 bases). From germline, CDR1 is GTSNPN and CDR2 SVGIG (reference sequence). The CDR3 has 15 amino acids. The V and J ends lost 1 base and 3 bases respectively, with 16 bases between them. The CDR3 coding sequence is TGTGCCTGGAGTGACCGGGGACTTCGGGTCTACGAGCAGTACTTC. This translates into CAWSDRGLRVYEQYF.

The chain combines TRBV27 with TRBJ2-7; 7 bases are a match to TRBD1. V lost 6 bases to trimming and J lost 1 base; unmatched junction nucleotides: 9. The CDR3 runs to 15 residues. Germline CDR1 is MNHEY and CDR2 is SMNVEV (reference sequence). The CDR3, as DNA: TGTGCCAGCAGATCGGGACAGAGGGCATCCTACGAGCAGTACTTC. It translates to CASRSGQRASYEQYF.

J is TRBJ1-2 and V is TRBV10-3, with D hard to call. The CDR3 contains 13 residues. In germline, CDR1 is ENHRY, CDR2 SYGVKD. V lost 7 bases, J lost 2 bases, and 11 bases lay in between. This CDR3 is CAITWKSNYGYTF. The CDR3 DNA sequence: TGTGCCATCACCTGGAAATCAAACTATGGCTACACCTTC.

The chain employs TRBV25-1 and TRBJ1-2; D call uncertain. The CDR3 contains 14 residues. V lost 5 bases and J lost 2, with 12 bases in between. Germline CDR1 MGHDK, CDR2 SYGVNS. CDR3 residues: CASSYGDPNYGYTF. The CDR3 bases are TGTGCCAGCAGTTATGGAGACCCCAACTATGGCTACACCTTC.

CDR3 sequence reads: CASSEGGDTGELFF. CDR3 nucleotide sequence: TGTGCCAGCAGTGAAGGGGGGGACACCGGGGAGCTGTTTTTT. This rearrangement joins TRBV25-1 to TRBJ2-2; 7 bases match TRBD2. The CDR3 has 14 amino acids. CDR1 and CDR2 (germline): MGHDK, SYGVNS. The J segment lost 3 bases and the V segment lost 2 bases, leaving 0 bases of the junction unmatched.

This chain joins TRBV28 and TRBJ2-7; 9 positions match TRBD1. Germline V CDR1 and CDR2: MDHEN, SYDVKM. V gave up 7 bases and J gave up 7 bases; unmatched junction bases: 8. The CDR3 spans 13 residues. For the CDR3, the DNA is TGTGCCAGCACCAAGGGACAGGGTTGGGAGCAGTACTTC. This codes for CASTKGQGWEQYF. The full variable domain, completed using reference TRBV28 and TRBJ2-7, is DVKVTQSSRYLVKRTGEKVFLECVQDMDHENMFWYRQDPGLGLRLIYFSYDVKMKEKGDIPEGYSVSREKKERFSLILESASTNQTSMYLCASTKGQGWEQYFGPGTRLTVT.

This clone has only a few counts. The chain carries TRBV6-1 and TRBJ1-1; D is uncertain. The CDR3 runs to 15 residues. Between the trimmed V and J ends, which lost 1 base and 4 bases, there was a span of 13 bases. The V gene's germline CDR1 is MNHNS and CDR2 SASEGT. DNA for the CDR3: TGTGCCAGCAGTGAAGGGCGAAGGTTGGGCACTGAAGCTTTCTTT. Amino acid sequence: CASSEGRRLGTEAFF.

The chain is built from TRBV28 and TRBJ1-2, with D uncertain. Germline loops: CDR1 MDHEN, CDR2 SYDVKM. Trimming stripped 3 bases from V and 4 bases from J, with 15 bases between. The CDR3 length is 15 residues. For the CDR3, the DNA is TGTGCCAGCAGTTTCCCAACGGGGTTCGGCTATGGCTACACCTTC. Translated: CASSFPTGFGYGYTF.

This clone has more than one count but fewer than ten. The CDR3: CASSQGGQGIQPQHF. DNA for the CDR3: TGCGCCAGCAGCCAAGGTGGACAGGGGATTCAGCCCCAGCATTTT. The chain is built from TRBV4-1 and TRBJ1-5; 9 bases fit TRBD1. Germline CDR1 reads MGHRA; CDR2 reads YSYEKL. Trimming cost V 1 base and J 6 bases; bases outside gene matches: 4. This CDR3 spans 15 amino acids.